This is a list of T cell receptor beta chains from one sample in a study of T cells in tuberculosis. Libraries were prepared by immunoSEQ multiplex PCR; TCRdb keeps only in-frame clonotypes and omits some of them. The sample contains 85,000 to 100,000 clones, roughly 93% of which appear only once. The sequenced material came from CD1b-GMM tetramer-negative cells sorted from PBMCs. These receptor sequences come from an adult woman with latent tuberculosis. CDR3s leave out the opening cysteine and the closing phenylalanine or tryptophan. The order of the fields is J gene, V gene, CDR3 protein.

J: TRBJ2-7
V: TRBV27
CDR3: ASSRQGIGSYEQY

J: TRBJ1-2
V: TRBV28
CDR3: ASSPGTALDGYT

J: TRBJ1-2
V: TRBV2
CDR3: ASSGRTGGAYGYT

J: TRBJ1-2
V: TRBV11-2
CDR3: ASSLIHVDSSYGYT

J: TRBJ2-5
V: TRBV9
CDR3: ASSVEGAETQY

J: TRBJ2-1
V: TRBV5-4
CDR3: ASSVPGTGGNEQF

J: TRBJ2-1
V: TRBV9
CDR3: ASSPHARGSDNEQF

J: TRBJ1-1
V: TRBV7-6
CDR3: ASSPGETTEAF

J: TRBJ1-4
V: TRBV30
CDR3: AWRSRSNEKLF

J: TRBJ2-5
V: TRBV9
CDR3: ASSVGTSVGETQY

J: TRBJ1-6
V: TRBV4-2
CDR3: ASSQGLGYNSPLH

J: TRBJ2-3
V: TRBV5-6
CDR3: ASSLPGQPTDTQY

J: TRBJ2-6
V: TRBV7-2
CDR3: ASSLALAGASGANVLT

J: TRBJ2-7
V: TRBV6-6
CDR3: ASSYSRGSYEQY

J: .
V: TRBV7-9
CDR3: ASSSAGGGTSYEQY

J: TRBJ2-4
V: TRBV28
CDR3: ASSPRGDLAKNIQY

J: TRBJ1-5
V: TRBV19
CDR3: ASSTTPGTGGNQPQH

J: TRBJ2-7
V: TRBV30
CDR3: AWTTGTGGYEQY

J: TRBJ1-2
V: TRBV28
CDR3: ASSFGGAGNYYGYT

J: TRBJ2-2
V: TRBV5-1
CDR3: ASSQNTNTGELF

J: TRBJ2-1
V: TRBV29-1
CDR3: SVADGRLGNEQF

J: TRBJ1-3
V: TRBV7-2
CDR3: ASSLWGPGNTIY

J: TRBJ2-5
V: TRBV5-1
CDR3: ASSFRLQGMQETQY

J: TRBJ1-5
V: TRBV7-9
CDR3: ASSGDRVSNQPQH

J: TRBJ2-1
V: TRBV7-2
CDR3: ASSLARQPYNEQF

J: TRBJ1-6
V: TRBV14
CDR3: ASSQGGGPNSPLH

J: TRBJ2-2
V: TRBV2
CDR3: ASSPLAGGLGELF

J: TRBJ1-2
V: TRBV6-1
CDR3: ASSVAAGDYGYT

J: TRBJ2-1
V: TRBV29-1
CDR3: SVDVFAYNEQF

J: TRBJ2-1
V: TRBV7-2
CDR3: ASSLLAGGPGNEQF

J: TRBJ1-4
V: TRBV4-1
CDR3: ASSQESATQGKLF

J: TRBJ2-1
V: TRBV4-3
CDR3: ASSQDLRGSNEQF

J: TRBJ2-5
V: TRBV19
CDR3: ASSIGPGEVTQY

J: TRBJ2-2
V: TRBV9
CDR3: ASSVVTGFGELF

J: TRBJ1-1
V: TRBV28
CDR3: ASRYKTGTMEAF

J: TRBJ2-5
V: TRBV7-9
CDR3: ASSLGGLAVQETQY

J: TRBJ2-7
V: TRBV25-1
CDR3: ASSEWKGGYEQY

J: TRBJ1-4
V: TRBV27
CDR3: ASSHDSRNEKLF

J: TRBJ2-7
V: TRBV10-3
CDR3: AISEGTRDEQY

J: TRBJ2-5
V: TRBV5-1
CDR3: ASSLEWGPQETQY

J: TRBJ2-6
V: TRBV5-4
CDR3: ASSTLTVPMFSGANVLT

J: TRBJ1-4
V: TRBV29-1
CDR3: SVAGYNEKLF

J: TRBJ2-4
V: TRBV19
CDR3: AARTGSIGRQNIQY

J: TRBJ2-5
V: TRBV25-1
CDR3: ASSLPGGQETQY

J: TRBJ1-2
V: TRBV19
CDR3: ASSIPGQGTWGYT

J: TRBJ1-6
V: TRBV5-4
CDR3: ASSQVESYNSPLH

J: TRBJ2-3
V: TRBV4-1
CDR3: ASSQGTGRDTQY

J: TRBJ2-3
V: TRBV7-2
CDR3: ASSARRRQDTQY

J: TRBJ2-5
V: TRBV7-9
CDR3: ASSTTAGDQY

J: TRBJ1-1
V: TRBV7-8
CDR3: ASSGGAAEAF

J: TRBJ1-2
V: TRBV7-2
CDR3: ASSLARQPSYGYT

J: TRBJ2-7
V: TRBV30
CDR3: AWRREYEQY

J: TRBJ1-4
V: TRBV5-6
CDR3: ASSHRPSGDEKLF

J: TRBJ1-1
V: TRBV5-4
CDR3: ASTETGKAEAF

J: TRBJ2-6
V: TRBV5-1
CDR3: ASSLEGTGANVLT